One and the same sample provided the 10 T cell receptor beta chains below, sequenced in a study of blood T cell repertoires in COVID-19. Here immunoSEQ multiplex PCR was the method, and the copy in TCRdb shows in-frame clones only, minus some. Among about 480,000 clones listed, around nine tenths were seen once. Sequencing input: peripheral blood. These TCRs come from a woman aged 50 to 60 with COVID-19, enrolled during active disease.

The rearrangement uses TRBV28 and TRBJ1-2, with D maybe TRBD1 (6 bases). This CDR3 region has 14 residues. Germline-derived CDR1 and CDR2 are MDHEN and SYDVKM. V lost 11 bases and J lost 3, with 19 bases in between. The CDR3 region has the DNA TGTGCCTGTGAGGAACCAGGGGCCGACTATGGCTACACCTTC. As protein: CACEEPGADYGYTF.

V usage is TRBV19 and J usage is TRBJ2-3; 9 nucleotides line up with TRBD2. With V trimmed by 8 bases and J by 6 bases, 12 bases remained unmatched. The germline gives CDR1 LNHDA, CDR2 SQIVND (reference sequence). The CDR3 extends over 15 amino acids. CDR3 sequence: CASRTPGLANDTQYF. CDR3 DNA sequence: TGTGCCAGTCGAACCCCGGGACTAGCTAACGATACGCAGTATTTT.

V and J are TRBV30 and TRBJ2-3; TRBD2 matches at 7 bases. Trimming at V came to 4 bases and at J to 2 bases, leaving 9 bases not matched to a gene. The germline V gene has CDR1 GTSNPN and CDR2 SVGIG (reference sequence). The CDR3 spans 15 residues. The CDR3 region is CAWTQASGPTDTQYF. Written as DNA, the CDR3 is TGTGCCTGGACCCAAGCTAGCGGACCCACAGATACGCAGTATTTT.

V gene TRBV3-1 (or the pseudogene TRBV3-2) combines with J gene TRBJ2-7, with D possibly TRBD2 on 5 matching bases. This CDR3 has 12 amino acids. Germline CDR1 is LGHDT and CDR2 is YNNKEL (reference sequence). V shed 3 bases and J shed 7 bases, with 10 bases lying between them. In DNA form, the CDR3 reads TGTGCCAGCAGCCAGAGTAGAGGGGAGCAGTACTTC. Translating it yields CASSQSRGEQYF.

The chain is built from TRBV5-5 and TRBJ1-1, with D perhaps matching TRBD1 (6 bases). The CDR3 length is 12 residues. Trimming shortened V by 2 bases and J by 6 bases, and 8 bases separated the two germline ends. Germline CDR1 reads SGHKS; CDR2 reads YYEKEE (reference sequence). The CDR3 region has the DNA TGTGCCAGCAGCTTCGGGGGGCCTGAAGCTTTCTTT. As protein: CASSFGGPEAFF.

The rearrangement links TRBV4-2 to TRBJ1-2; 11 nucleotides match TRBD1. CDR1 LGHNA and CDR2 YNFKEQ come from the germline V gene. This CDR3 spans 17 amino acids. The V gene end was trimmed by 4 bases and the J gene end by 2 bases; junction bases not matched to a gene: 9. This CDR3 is CASSPIGGTGGNYGYTF. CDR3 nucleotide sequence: TGTGCCAGCAGCCCGATTGGGGGGACAGGGGGAAACTATGGCTACACCTTC.

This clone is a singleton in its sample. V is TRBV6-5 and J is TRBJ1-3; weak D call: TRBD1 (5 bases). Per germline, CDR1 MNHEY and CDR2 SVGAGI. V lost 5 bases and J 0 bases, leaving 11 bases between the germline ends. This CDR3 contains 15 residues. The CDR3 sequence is CASSRQPGSGNTIYF. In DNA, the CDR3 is TGTGCCAGCAGTAGACAGCCCGGCTCTGGAAACACCATATATTTT.

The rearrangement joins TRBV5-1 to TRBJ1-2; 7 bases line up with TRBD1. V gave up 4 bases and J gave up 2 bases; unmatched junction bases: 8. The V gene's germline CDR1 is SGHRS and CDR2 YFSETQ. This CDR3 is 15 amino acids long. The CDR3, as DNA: TGCGCCAGCAGCGTCTCCGGGACAGAGAACTATGGCTACACCTTC. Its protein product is CASSVSGTENYGYTF.

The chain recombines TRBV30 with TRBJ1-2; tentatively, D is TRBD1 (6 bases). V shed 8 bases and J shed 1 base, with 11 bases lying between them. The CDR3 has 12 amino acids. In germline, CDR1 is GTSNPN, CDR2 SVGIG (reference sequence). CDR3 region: CAHEGGNYGYTF. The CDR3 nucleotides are TGTGCCCACGAAGGGGGTAACTATGGCTACACCTTC.

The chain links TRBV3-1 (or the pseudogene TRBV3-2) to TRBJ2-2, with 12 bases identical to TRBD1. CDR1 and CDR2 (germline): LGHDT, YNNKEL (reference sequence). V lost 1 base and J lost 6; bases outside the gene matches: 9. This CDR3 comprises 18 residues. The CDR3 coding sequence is TGTGCCAGCAGCCAAGGGCCACCGGGACAGGGGGCGCCCGGGGAGCTGTTTTTT. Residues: CASSQGPPGQGAPGELFF.